Listed below are T cell receptor beta chains from one sample, sequenced in a study of graft-versus-host responses after intestinal transplantation. Profiling relied on immunoSEQ multiplex PCR, and the TCRdb table lists in-frame clones only, not all of them. The table has approximately 8,200 clones, over 90% seen once; the top ten hold approximately 2.1%. The sequencing here drew on PBMCs, taken 11 days after intestinal transplantation. The source of these receptors is a human patient who received an intestinal transplant, so some T cells may come from the graft donor. The CDR3 runs from the conserved cysteine through the conserved F or W. The order of the fields is clone size, J gene, V gene, D gene, CDR3 DNA, CDR3 protein. A D gene is named only where the DNA matches it firmly. Clone size is stated in some rows and not others, as once, few, many or a class when expanded.

>-|TRBJ2-1|TRBV10-3|TRBD2
TGTGCCATCAGTGAGTCAGAGCGGGAGGGCCGCAATGAGCAGTTCTTC
CAISESEREGRNEQFF
>-|TRBJ2-1|TRBV19|TRBD2
TGTGCCAGTACCCTGATAGCGGGAGGGTACAATGAGCAGTTCTTC
CASTLIAGGYNEQFF
>-|TRBJ1-3|TRBV6-1|-
TGTGCCAGCAGAAGAGAGGCAGCAATTGCCATATATTTT
CASRREAAIAIYF
>few|TRBJ1-1|TRBV29-1|-
TGCAGCGTTTTGACAGGGAACACTGAAGCTTTCTTT
CSVLTGNTEAFF
>once|TRBJ1-5|TRBV2|TRBD1
TGTGCCAGCAGTGATGGGCTGACAGGGGGCCGGGTAGATCAGCCCCAGCATTTT
CASSDGLTGGRVDQPQHF
>-|TRBJ2-1|TRBV18|TRBD1
TGTGCCAGCTCACCAGGGACAGGGGGGCGCTACAATGAGCAGTTCTTC
CASSPGTGGRYNEQFF
>-|TRBJ1-1|TRBV4-1|-
TGCGCCAGCAGCCAAGAAGGGGGGGGTGTGGGCCCGAACACTGAAGCTTTCTTT
CASSQEGGGVGPNTEAFF
>-|TRBJ1-1|TRBV27|-
TGTGCCAGCGGCCCCCAGGGGCGCGAGGTCACTGAAGCTTTCTTT
CASGPQGREVTEAFF
>-|TRBJ2-3|TRBV6-1|-
TGTGCCAGCGAGGAGGGGCCTACAGATACGCAGTATTTT
CASEEGPTDTQYF
>once|TRBJ2-1|TRBV5-4|TRBD2
TGTGCCACCATTGCTAGCGGGAGTTACAATGAGCAGTTCTTC
CATIASGSYNEQFF
>-|TRBJ2-1|TRBV7-9|TRBD1
TGTGCCAGCAGCTCAAGGGACAGTACCTACAATGAGCAGTTCTTC
CASSSRDSTYNEQFF
>-|TRBJ1-4|TRBV5-4|TRBD1
TGTGCCAGCAGTTCTGGTGGGACAGGGCGAGAAAAACTGTTTTTT
CASSSGGTGREKLFF
>once|TRBJ2-5|TRBV10-1|-
TGCGCCAGCAGTGGTGGACAGGGAGGGGAGACCCAGTACTTC
CASSGGQGGETQYF
>-|TRBJ1-5|TRBV28|TRBD1
TGTGCCAGCAGGACAGGGAGTCAGCCCCAGCATTTT
CASRTGSQPQHF
>once|TRBJ1-5|TRBV28|TRBD1
TGTGCCAGCAGTTTGACAGGGCGGAATAGCAATCAGCCCCAGCATTTT
CASSLTGRNSNQPQHF
>-|TRBJ2-7|TRBV9|TRBD2
TGTGCCAGCAGCGTAGGTTCTAGCGGGAGGGGCTACGAGCAGTACTTC
CASSVGSSGRGYEQYF
>-|TRBJ2-1|TRBV9|TRBD1
TGTGCCAGCAGAGCCGCACAGGGGAGTGAGCAGTTCTTC
CASRAAQGSEQFF
>-|TRBJ1-1|TRBV27|TRBD1
TGTGCCAGCAGGGCTCAGGGGGCCTCTGAAGCTTTCTTT
CASRAQGASEAFF
>-|TRBJ2-7|TRBV5-4|TRBD2
TGTGCCAGCAGCGGGACCGGGACTAGCGGGAGGCCCGACGAGCAGTACTTC
CASSGTGTSGRPDEQYF
>-|TRBJ1-1|TRBV28|TRBD1
TGTGCCGGGAAACAGGGGGCAGGGACTGAAGCTTTCTTT
CAGKQGAGTEAFF
>once|TRBJ2-7|TRBV27|TRBD1
TGTGCCAGCAGTCTGACAGGGGCCACCTACGAGCAGTACTTC
CASSLTGATYEQYF
>-|TRBJ2-1|TRBV2|TRBD2
TGTGCCAGCACCCACCCGGGACTAAGCCCCCCCAATGAGCAGTTCTTC
CASTHPGLSPPNEQFF
>once|TRBJ2-5|TRBV27|TRBD1
TGTGCCAGCAGTTTTAAACAGGGGGACCTCCAAGAGACCCAGTACTTC
CASSFKQGDLQETQYF
>-|TRBJ2-5|TRBV7-8|TRBD1
TGTGCCAGCAGCCTAGGACAGGCTACCAGCCCACGAGAGACCCAGTACTTC
CASSLGQATSPRETQYF
>-|TRBJ1-2|TRBV5-8|-
TGTGCCAGCGTCTACGGGGGCTACACCTTC
CASVYGGYTF
>-|TRBJ2-7|TRBV7-6|TRBD2
TGTGCCAGCAGCTTGGGACTAGCGGGAAGGAACGAGCAGTACTTC
CASSLGLAGRNEQYF
>-|TRBJ2-1|TRBV7-2|TRBD2
TGTGCCGAGTCAGGACTAGCGGGGGGCCCGAACAATGAGCAGTTCTTC
CAESGLAGGPNNEQFF
>-|TRBJ2-3|TRBV10-2|-
TGCGCCAGCAGTGAAGGGTCGGAAGGGGTGTACACAGATACGCAGTATTTT
CASSEGSEGVYTDTQYF
>once|TRBJ2-7|TRBV27|-
TGTGCCAGCAGTTCTGTATCGGGGAGGTTTTACGAGCAGTACTTC
CASSSVSGRFYEQYF
>-|TRBJ1-2|TRBV29-1|-
TGCAGCGCCTTGCGGGGTATCTATGGCTACACCTTC
CSALRGIYGYTF
>-|TRBJ2-3|TRBV28|TRBD2
TGTGCCAGCGCGGGAGGGAATACGCAGTATTTT
CASAGGNTQYF
>few|TRBJ1-3|TRBV28|-
TGTGCCAGCAGAACAGGTTTCTCTGGAAACACCATATATTTT
CASRTGFSGNTIYF
>-|TRBJ2-7|TRBV7-2|TRBD2
TGTGCCAGCAGCTCCAAGACTAGCGGGATCCTCTCCTACGAGCAGTACTTC
CASSSKTSGILSYEQYF
>-|TRBJ2-1|TRBV30|TRBD1
TGTGCCTGGAGTGTAATGTTTAGGACAGGGGCCAATGAGCAGTTCTTC
CAWSVMFRTGANEQFF
>-|TRBJ2-1|TRBV6-1|TRBD2
TGTGCCAGCAGCGACGGACTAGCGGGGGGCAATGAGCAGTTCTTC
CASSDGLAGGNEQFF
>-|TRBJ2-7|TRBV28|TRBD1
TGTGCCAGCAGGGGGGACAGCCCCTACGAGCAGTACTTC
CASRGDSPYEQYF